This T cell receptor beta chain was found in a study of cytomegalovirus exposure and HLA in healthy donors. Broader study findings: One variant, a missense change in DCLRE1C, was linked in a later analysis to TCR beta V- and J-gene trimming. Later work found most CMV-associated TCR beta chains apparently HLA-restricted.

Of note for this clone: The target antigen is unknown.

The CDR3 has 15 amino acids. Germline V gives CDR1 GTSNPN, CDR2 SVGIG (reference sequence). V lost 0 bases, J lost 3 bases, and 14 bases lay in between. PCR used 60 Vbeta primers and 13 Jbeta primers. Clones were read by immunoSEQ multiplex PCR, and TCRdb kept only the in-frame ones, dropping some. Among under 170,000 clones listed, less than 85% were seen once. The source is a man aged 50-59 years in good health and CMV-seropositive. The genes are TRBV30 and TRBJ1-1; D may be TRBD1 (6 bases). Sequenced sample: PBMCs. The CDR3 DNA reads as TGTGCCTGGAGTGTAGATTACAGGGAATACACTGAAGCTTTCTTT. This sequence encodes CAWSVDYREYTEAFF.